The 11 T cell receptor beta chains below were found in one sample sequenced in a study of response to subunit inactivated influenza vaccine. TCRdb re-called the RT-PCR reads through MiXCR, storing one row per CDR3 protein. Altogether about 780,000 distinct CDR3 sequences are present, around 20% being singletons, with the ten largest covering about a tenth. Sequenced material: PBMCs from blood, taken less than 6 days after vaccination. These receptors all stem from a man aged 50 to 59 who received an inactivated influenza vaccine.

V is TRBV6-5 and J is TRBJ2-7; the D is unclear. Germline V lookup: CDR1 MNHEY, CDR2 SVGAGI. V was cut by 2 bases and J by 7 bases, with 18 bases left in between. The CDR3 consists of 15 residues. CDR3 coding DNA: TGTGCCAGCAGTTACCAGGCGGATGCCCGATGGGAGCAGTACTTC. It is translated as CASSYQADARWEQYF.

This chain connects TRBV10-3 to TRBJ2-1; unclear D gene. The CDR3 length is 13 residues. The germline V gene encodes CDR1 ENHRY and CDR2 SYGVKD. V gave up 4 bases and J gave up 0 bases, with 4 bases separating them. Here the CDR3 DNA reads TGTGCCATCAGTGCCGACTCCTACAATGAGCAGTTCTTC. Residues: CAISADSYNEQFF.

This clonotype was recorded a few times. CDR3 residues: CASSARGSGPYEQYF. CDR3 nucleotides: TGTGCCAGCAGCGCCAGGGGTAGCGGGCCGTACGAGCAGTACTTC. The rearrangement uses TRBV7-2 and TRBJ2-7, with TRBD2 as a possible D gene (7 bases). Germline loops: CDR1 SGHTA, CDR2 FQGNSA. The CDR3 consists of 15 residues. Between the trimmed V and J ends, which lost 5 bases and 4 bases, there was a span of 18 bases.

This clonotype occurred many times. The J gene is TRBJ2-2, the V gene TRBV4-2, with TRBD1 as a possible D gene (5 bases). V was clipped by 0 bases and J by 7 bases, with 12 bases between them. The CDR3 length is 15 residues. CDR1 and CDR2 (germline): LGHNA, YNFKEQ. CDR3 sequence (DNA): TGTGCCAGCAGCCAAGACAGGGCTTCGGACGGGGAGCTGTTTTTT. The encoded protein is CASSQDRASDGELFF.

Many counts were recorded for this clonotype. The chain is built from TRBV5-1 and TRBJ2-5, with D possibly TRBD2 on 6 matching bases. The V end lost 1 base, the J end lost 2 bases, and 12 bases lay between the germline ends. This CDR3 has 15 amino acids. Germline values: CDR1 SGHRS, CDR2 YFSETQ. CDR3 coding DNA: TGCGCCAGCAGCTTGCCGTCTAGCGCTCAAGAGACCCAGTACTTC. Translated, it gives CASSLPSSAQETQYF.

The chain combines TRBV3-1 with TRBJ2-1; 8 nucleotides align to TRBD1. This CDR3 has 16 residues. Trimming removed 1 base from V and 4 bases from J; junction bases left unmatched: 6. Germline V gives CDR1 LGHDT, CDR2 YNNKEL (reference sequence). In DNA form, the CDR3 reads TGTGCCAGCAGCCAAGCGACAGGGGTAGGATACAATGAGCAGTTCTTC. Residues: CASSQATGVGYNEQFF.

This clonotype was seen a few times. Mismatch with germline at one junction end may stem from a read error. The chain links TRBV10-3 to TRBJ2-1; no clear D. The CDR3 is 15 amino acids. Germline V gene lookup returns CDR1 ENHRY and CDR2 SYGVKD. CDR3 sequence reads: CAISQSESSYNEQFF. The CDR3 DNA reads as TGTGCCATCAGTCAGTCCGAGAGCTCCTACAATGAGCAGTTCTTC.

This clonotype came up many times. This chain's CDR3 is CRPTSGNTIYF. DNA of the CDR3: TGCAGACCCACCTCTGGAAACACCATATATTTT. V is TRBV20-1 and J is TRBJ1-3; D is ambiguous. CDR3 length: 11 residues. Germline V CDR1 and CDR2: DFQATT, SNEGSKA (reference sequence).

The chain recombines TRBV20-1 with TRBJ1-5; TRBD1 might be the D (5 bases). Trimming cost V 6 bases and J 2 bases, with 14 bases left between them. CDR3 length: 14 residues. Germline V lookup: CDR1 DFQATT, CDR2 SNEGSKA (reference sequence). CDR3 loop: CSARTLRGNQPQHF. The CDR3 DNA reads TGCAGTGCACGGACACTTCGTGGCAATCAGCCCCAGCATTTT.

Ten or more counts support this clonotype. The chain combines TRBV11-2 with TRBJ2-3; D is ambiguous. Germline lookup yields CDR1 SGHAT and CDR2 FQNNGV. The CDR3 totals 16 residues. The V and J ends lost 1 base and 0 bases respectively, with 11 bases between them. CDR3 nucleotide sequence: TGTGCCAGCAGCTTAGGAGCTGGGCGTAGCACAGATACGCAGTATTTT. Residues: CASSLGAGRSTDTQYF.

This clonotype was seen a few times. The chain is built from TRBV18 and TRBJ2-3; 7 bases are shared with TRBD1. There are 12 residues in the CDR3. The ends lost 6 bases at V and 6 bases at J; junction bases unmatched: 3. Germline V gives CDR1 KGHSH, CDR2 LQKENI. Here the CDR3 reads CASSQQGDTQYF. In DNA form, the CDR3 reads TGTGCCAGCTCTCAACAGGGGGATACGCAGTATTTT.